This TCR beta chain is drawn from a study of T cell responses to AZD1222 COVID-19 vaccine. Losses at the gene ends were 6 bases for V and 8 bases for J; bases not matched to a gene: 12. Per the germline V gene, CDR1 is MNHEY and CDR2 is SVGAGI. This CDR3 spans 15 amino acids. TCRdb's table, derived via immunoSEQ multiplex PCR, lists solely in-frame clones and lacks some. In the table there are 100,000 to 150,000 clones, roughly 87% of which are singletons. This receptor was taken from an adult in good health. V and J are TRBV6-5 and TRBJ1-2; TRBD1 aligns across 10 bases. This specimen consisted of peripheral blood, obtained on day 0 of MenACWY control vaccination. CDR3 protein: CASRKGQGVGYGYTF. CDR3 DNA: TGTGCCAGCAGAAAAGGACAGGGGGTGGGATACGGCTACACCTTC.